Following are 10 T cell receptor beta chains from one sample sequenced in a study of blood T cell repertoires in COVID-19. Clones were read by immunoSEQ multiplex PCR, and TCRdb kept only the in-frame ones, dropping some. The table lists about 250,000 clones, about 91% of them singletons. The sample was peripheral blood. These receptors originate from a woman aged 25 to 39 with COVID-19, enrolled during active disease.

The gene calls are TRBV19 and TRBJ2-3; possible D gene TRBD1, 6 bases. Germline V gene lookup returns CDR1 LNHDA and CDR2 SQIVND (reference sequence). The V end lost 3 bases, the J end lost 4 bases, and 11 bases lay between the germline ends. The CDR3 totals 14 residues. CDR3 sequence (DNA): TGTGCCAGTAGTATGGGTCCAGGGGCAGATACGCAGTATTTT. Encoded protein: CASSMGPGADTQYF.

The V call is TRBV7-2, the J call TRBJ1-5; no clear D. The V gene lost 1 base and the J gene lost 4 bases, with 8 bases spanning the gap. The germline CDR1 and CDR2 sequences are SGHTA and FQGNSA. This CDR3 is built from 14 residues. The DNA for the CDR3 is TGTGCCAGCAGCTTAGAGCCGGGGAATCAGCCCCAGCATTTT. The encoded protein is CASSLEPGNQPQHF.

V is TRBV27 and J is TRBJ2-7; D is unresolved. Trimming stripped 11 bases from V and 9 bases from J, with 14 bases between. CDR3 length: 10 amino acids. Germline CDR1 MNHEY, CDR2 SMNVEV (reference sequence). The CDR3 sequence: CAPNQVPQYV. In DNA form, the CDR3 reads TGTGCCCCCAATCAGGTCCCGCAGTACGTC.

This clone was counted between two and nine times. DNA of the CDR3: TGCGCCAGCAGTCTCTCGACAGGGAGACACGAGCAGTACTTC. As protein: CASSLSTGRHEQYF. The chain combines TRBV23-1 with TRBJ2-7, with 7 bases lining up with TRBD1. TRBV23-1 is identified as an open reading frame with a role that is uncertain. Losses at the gene ends were 4 bases for V and 5 bases for J; bases not matched to a gene: 8. The CDR3 contains 14 residues.

This chain links TRBV12-3 or TRBV12-4 with TRBJ1-2, with a tentative D call TRBD1 (5 bases). V gave up 6 bases and J gave up 2 bases, with 10 bases separating them. The CDR3 totals 13 residues. CDR3 sequence: CASSRQSNYGYTF. The CDR3 DNA is TGTGCCAGCAGCCGACAGAGCAACTATGGCTACACCTTC.

V gene TRBV19 combines with J gene TRBJ1-6, with 7 bases lining up with TRBD1. The V gene end was trimmed by 10 bases and the J gene end by 9 bases; junction bases not matched to a gene: 12. From germline, CDR1 is LNHDA and CDR2 SQIVND (reference sequence). The CDR3 runs to 14 residues. The CDR3 region is CATARTGGRSPLHF. The CDR3 bases are TGTGCCACCGCACGGACAGGCGGGCGTTCACCCCTCCACTTT.

The J gene is TRBJ2-2, the V gene TRBV7-2; 12 bases map to TRBD2. V lost 3 bases to trimming and J lost 6 bases; unmatched junction nucleotides: 8. The CDR3 totals 17 residues. Germline V lookup: CDR1 SGHTA, CDR2 FQGNSA. CDR3 nucleotide sequence: TGTGCCAGCAGCTTGGGACTAGCGGGTGCGTTCGCCGGGGAGCTGTTTTTT. It is translated as CASSLGLAGAFAGELFF. Using reference TRBV7-2 and TRBJ2-2 for the parts outside the CDR3, the full variable domain is GAGVSQSPSNKVTEKGKDVELRCDPISGHTALYWYRQSLGQGLEFLIYFQGNSAPDKSGLPSDRFSAERTGGSVSTLTIQRTQQEDSAVYLCASSLGLAGAFAGELFFGEGSRLTVL.

This clone was detected once. The chain has TRBV5-1 and TRBJ2-6; D is possibly TRBD1 (6 bases). V was clipped by 3 bases and J by 4 bases, with 11 bases between them. There are 15 residues in the CDR3. Per the germline V gene, CDR1 is SGHRS and CDR2 is YFSETQ. The CDR3 nucleotides are TGCGCCAGCAGCTGGAGGACAGCAGGGGCCAACGTCCTGACTTTC. Amino acids: CASSWRTAGANVLTF. The full variable domain, in which reference TRBV5-1 and TRBJ2-6 provide the parts outside the CDR3, is KAGVTQTPRYLIKTRGQQVTLSCSPISGHRSVSWYQQTPGQGLQFLFEYFSETQRNKGNFPGRFSGRQFSNSRSEMNVSTLELGDSALYLCASSWRTAGANVLTFGAGSRLTVL.

The chain is built from TRBV6-5 and TRBJ2-1; D remains unclear. CDR3 length: 11 amino acids. The germline V gene encodes CDR1 MNHEY and CDR2 SVGAGI. V lost 7 bases and J lost 5, with 6 bases in between. CDR3 DNA: TGTGCCAGCATTTTAAACAATGAGCAGTTCTTC. Protein: CASILNNEQFF.

This clone appeared a single time. V is TRBV4-3 and J is TRBJ2-1; 8 bases are shared with TRBD2. The germline CDR1 and CDR2 sequences are LGHNA and YSLEER. This CDR3 contains 16 residues. CDR3 in amino acids: CAQASSSAGGGNEQFF. The CDR3 nucleotides are TGCGCGCAGGCATCCTCGTCGGCGGGAGGCGGAAATGAGCAGTTCTTC.